One sample yielded the 15 T cell receptor beta chains listed below, sequenced in a study of spatial heterogeneity in lung cancer. MiXCR was run by TCRdb on the 5' RACE reads, yielding one entry per CDR3 protein. The sample includes about 52,000 distinct CDR3 sequences, roughly 7% of them seen just once. As to time point: blood at routine non-recurrence follow-up after resection. Whole RNA, which was extracted from tumor, nontumor lung tissue or frozen PBMC, was sequenced without any cell sorting. Sequences were derived from PBMCs, sampled at follow-up. Receptor source: a female donor with early-stage non-small cell lung cancer.

J is TRBJ2-7 and V is TRBV20-1; a possible D gene is TRBD2 (5 bases). The length of the CDR3 is 13 residues. CDR1 DFQATT and CDR2 SNEGSKA come from the germline V gene (reference sequence). V was clipped by 0 bases and J by 3 bases, with 9 bases between them. The CDR3 DNA is TGCAGTGCTAGAGATAGAGGGAACTACGAGCAGTACTTC. Its protein product is CSARDRGNYEQYF.

This clonotype showed up just a few times. V is TRBV12-3 or TRBV12-4 and J is TRBJ1-2; TRBD1 matches at 9 bases. Losses at the gene ends were 6 bases for V and 2 bases for J; bases not matched to a gene: 4. This CDR3 contains 14 residues. CDR3 DNA: TGTGCCAGCAGGGTCACAGGGGGCAACTATGGCTACACCTTC. It codes for CASRVTGGNYGYTF.

The chain carries TRBV24-1 and TRBJ2-2, with D unclear. V was cut by 2 bases and J by 4 bases, with 13 bases left in between. CDR3 size: 16 residues. Germline CDR1 reads KGHDR; CDR2 reads SFDVKD. CDR3 sequence reads: CATSDSGRLGTGELFF. As DNA, the CDR3 is TGTGCCACCAGTGATTCGGGCCGGCTGGGCACCGGGGAGCTGTTTTTT.

This clonotype was found a few times. CDR3 sequence: CASSAKQGAGANVLTF. The DNA of the CDR3 is TGTGCCAGCAGCGCCAAACAGGGGGCGGGGGCCAACGTCCTGACTTTC. The rearrangement joins TRBV5-4 to TRBJ2-6, with TRBD1 identical over 9 bases. Germline V gene sequence: CDR1 SGHNT, CDR2 YYREEE (reference sequence). There are 16 residues in the CDR3. After removal of 4 bases from V and 4 bases from J, the junction contained 6 bases not matched to a gene.

Concerning this clonotype: A single base separates this from a much larger clone, so it may be a read error. The V gene is TRBV5-1, the J gene TRBJ1-1; D is undetermined. From germline, CDR1 is SGHRS and CDR2 YFSETQ. The CDR3 is 14 residues long. The CDR3, as DNA: TGCGCCAGCAGCACCCACACGGGTGGCACTGAAGCTCTCTTT. It yields the protein CASSTHTGGTEALF.

This rearrangement joins TRBV10-3 to TRBJ2-7; D not resolved. Germline V gene data show CDR1 as ENHRY and CDR2 as SYGVKD. V shed 4 bases and J shed 5 bases, with 9 bases lying between them. CDR3 size: 12 residues. The CDR3 nucleotides read TGTGCCATCAGTGGGCAGAAGGACGAGCAGTACTTC. Residues: CAISGQKDEQYF.

This clonotype was observed at least ten times. V and J are TRBV4-2 and TRBJ2-2; D gene ambiguous. This CDR3 region has 14 residues. Per germline, CDR1 LGHNA and CDR2 YNFKEQ. V was pared by 3 bases and J by 6 bases, with 11 bases between. As DNA, the CDR3 is TGTGCCAGCAGCCAGGGTCTGGCATCCGGGGAGCTGTTTTTT. This translates into CASSQGLASGELFF.

At least ten counts were recorded for this clonotype. The chain is built from TRBV11-2 and TRBJ2-3, with 10 bases identical to TRBD2. The V gene end was trimmed by 3 bases and the J gene end by 1 base; junction bases not matched to a gene: 7. This CDR3 is 17 amino acids long. The V gene's germline CDR1 is SGHAT and CDR2 FQNNGV. CDR3 residues: CASSLASGGFRTDTQYF. In DNA, the CDR3 is TGTGCCAGCAGCTTGGCTAGCGGGGGATTTCGCACAGATACGCAGTATTTT.

In this sample, this clonotype turned up many times. The rearrangement joins TRBV2 to TRBJ1-5; no firm D call. This CDR3 spans 15 amino acids. V lost 8 bases and J lost 0, with 14 bases in between. Germline V gene sequence: CDR1 SNHLY, CDR2 FYNNEI. CDR3 DNA sequence: TGTGCCAGCGCCCACAGACGGGATAGCAATCAGCCCCAGCATTTT. Protein: CASAHRRDSNQPQHF.

The V gene is TRBV20-1, the J gene TRBJ2-7, with D hard to call. The CDR3 runs 12 residues. From germline, CDR1 is DFQATT and CDR2 SNEGSKA (reference sequence). The V end was cut by 5 bases, the J end by 4 bases, with 12 bases between. The CDR3 spells CSAPDQRYEQYF. CDR3 nucleotides: TGCAGTGCTCCGGACCAAAGATACGAGCAGTACTTC.

This clonotype was seen just once. J is TRBJ2-3 and V is TRBV5-1; 8 positions match TRBD1. J was trimmed by 4 bases and V by 1 base; bases with no gene match: 5. Germline CDR1 reads SGHRS; CDR2 reads YFSETQ. The CDR3 consists of 15 residues. DNA of the CDR3: TGCGCCAGCAGCTTGACGACAGGGGATGCAGATACGCAGTATTTT. Amino acids: CASSLTTGDADTQYF.

In this sample, this clonotype turned up many times. The chain is built from TRBV6-1 and TRBJ1-1; tentative D call: TRBD1 (6 bases). This CDR3 is 13 amino acids long. The V end was cut by 1 base, the J end by 5 bases, with 8 bases between. Germline V lookup: CDR1 MNHNS, CDR2 SASEGT. In DNA, the CDR3 is TGTGCCAGCAGTGAAGTTAGGGGGACTGAAGCTTTCTTT. This encodes CASSEVRGTEAFF.

This clonotype was seen only a few times. The genes are TRBV12-3 or TRBV12-4 and TRBJ2-2; D is tentatively TRBD1 or TRBD2 (6 bases each). Deletions cut 0 bases from V and 5 bases from J, with 10 bases between. The CDR3 spans 15 residues. CDR3 nucleotide sequence: TGTGCCAGCAGTTTAGCCCTAGGGGGGACCGGGGAGCTGTTTTTT. Residues: CASSLALGGTGELFF.

V and J are TRBV7-2 and TRBJ1-2, with D unclear. Trimming left V 4 bases short and J 3 bases short, with 15 bases between. The CDR3 sequence is 15 residues long. The germline V gene encodes CDR1 SGHTA and CDR2 FQGNSA. DNA for the CDR3: TGTGCCAGCAGCTCCAGTCTCAATCTAGACTATGGCTACACCTTC. It yields the protein CASSSSLNLDYGYTF.

This clonotype was seen repeatedly, ten times or more. The chain employs TRBV11-2 and TRBJ2-3, with a weak D call TRBD1 (7 bases). CDR1 and CDR2 (germline): SGHAT, FQNNGV. The CDR3 totals 15 residues. V gave up 5 bases and J gave up 3 bases, with 15 bases separating them. The CDR3: CASSRSQGGTDTQYF. The CDR3 coding sequence is TGTGCCAGCAGCCGCTCTCAGGGGGGAACAGATACGCAGTATTTT.